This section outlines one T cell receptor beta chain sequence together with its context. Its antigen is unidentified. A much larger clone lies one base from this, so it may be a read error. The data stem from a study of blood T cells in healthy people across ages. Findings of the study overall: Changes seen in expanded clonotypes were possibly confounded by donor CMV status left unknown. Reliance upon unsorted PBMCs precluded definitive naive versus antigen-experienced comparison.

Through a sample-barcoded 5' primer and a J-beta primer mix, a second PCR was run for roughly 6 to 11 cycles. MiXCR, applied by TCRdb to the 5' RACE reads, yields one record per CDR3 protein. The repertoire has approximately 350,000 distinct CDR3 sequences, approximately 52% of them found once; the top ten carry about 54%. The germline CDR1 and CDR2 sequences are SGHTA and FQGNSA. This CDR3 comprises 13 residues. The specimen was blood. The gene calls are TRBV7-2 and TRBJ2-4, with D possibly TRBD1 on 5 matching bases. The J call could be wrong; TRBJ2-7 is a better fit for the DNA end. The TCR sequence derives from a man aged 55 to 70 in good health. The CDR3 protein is CTSSLGRVYEQYF. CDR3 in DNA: TGTACCAGCAGCTTAGGCAGGGTATACGAGCAGTACTTC.